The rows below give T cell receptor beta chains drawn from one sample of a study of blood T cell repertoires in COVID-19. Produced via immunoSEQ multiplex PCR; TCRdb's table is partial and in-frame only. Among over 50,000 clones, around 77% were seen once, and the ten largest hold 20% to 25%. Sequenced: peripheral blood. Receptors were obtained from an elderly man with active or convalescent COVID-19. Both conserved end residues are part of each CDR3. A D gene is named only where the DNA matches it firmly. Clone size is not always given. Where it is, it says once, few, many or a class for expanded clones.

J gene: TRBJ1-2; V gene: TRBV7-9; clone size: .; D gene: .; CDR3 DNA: TGTGCCAGCAGCCCGGGGGGGCTTTGGGACTATGGCTACACCTTC; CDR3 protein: CASSPGGLWDYGYTF
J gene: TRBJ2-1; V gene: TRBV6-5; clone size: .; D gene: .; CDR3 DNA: TGTGCCAGCCTACCCCGTGGAGGGACCCTGGATGAGCAGTTCTTC; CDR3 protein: CASLPRGGTLDEQFF
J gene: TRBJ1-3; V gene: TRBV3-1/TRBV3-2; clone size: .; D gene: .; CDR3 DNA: TGTGCCAGCAGCCAACAGGGTTCTGGAAACACCATATATTTT; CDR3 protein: CASSQQGSGNTIYF
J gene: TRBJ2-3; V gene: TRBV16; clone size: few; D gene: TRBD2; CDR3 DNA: TGTGCCAGCAGCGCCGATAGCGGGAGGAACTCAGATACGCAGTATTTT; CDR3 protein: CASSADSGRNSDTQYF
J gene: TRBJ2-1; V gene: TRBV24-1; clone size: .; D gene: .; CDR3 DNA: TGTGCCACCAGTGATTCCCTAACCATCGGGCTAGCCACTAATGAGCAGTTCTTC; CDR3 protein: CATSDSLTIGLATNEQFF
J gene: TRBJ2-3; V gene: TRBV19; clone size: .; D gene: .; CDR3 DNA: TGTGCCAGTAGCGAGGGGGGGGCAGATACGCAGTATTTT; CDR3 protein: CASSEGGADTQYF
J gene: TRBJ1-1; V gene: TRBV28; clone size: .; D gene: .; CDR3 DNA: TGTGCCAGCAGTTTCAGTGGGGCGGGGATTTGGTCCTTGAACACTGAAGCTTTCTTT; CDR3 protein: CASSFSGAGIWSLNTEAFF
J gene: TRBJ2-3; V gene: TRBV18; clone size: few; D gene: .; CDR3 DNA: TGTGCCAGCTCACGTGAGCGTAGCCGAGATACGCAGTATTTT; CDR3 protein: CASSRERSRDTQYF
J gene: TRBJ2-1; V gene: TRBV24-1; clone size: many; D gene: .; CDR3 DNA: TGTGCCACCAGTATAGCTTACGGGTCCTACAATGAGCAGTTCTTC; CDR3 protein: CATSIAYGSYNEQFF
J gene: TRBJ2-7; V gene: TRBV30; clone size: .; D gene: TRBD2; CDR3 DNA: TGTGCCTGGAGTGCCCCGACTAGCGGGAGAGGACACGAGCAGTACTTC; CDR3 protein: CAWSAPTSGRGHEQYF
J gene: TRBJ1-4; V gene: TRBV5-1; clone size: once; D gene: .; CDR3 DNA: TGCGCCAGCAGCTTGGATCGGGTTCTAGGAAAACTGTTTTTT; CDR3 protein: CASSLDRVLGKLFF
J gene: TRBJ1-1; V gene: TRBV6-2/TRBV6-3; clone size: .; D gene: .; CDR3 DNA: TGTGCCAGCAGTTCCCCTTTATTCCAGGCTTTCTTT; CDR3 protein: CASSSPLFQAFF
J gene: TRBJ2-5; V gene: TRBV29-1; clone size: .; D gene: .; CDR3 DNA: TGCAGCGTTGTTTTCTGGACAGACCTCCAAGAGACCCAGTACTTC; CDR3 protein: CSVVFWTDLQETQYF
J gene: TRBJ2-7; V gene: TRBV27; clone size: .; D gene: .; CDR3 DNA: TGTGCCAGCAGTTCTACCCCGACCCGAGGGAGCTACGAGCAGTACTTC; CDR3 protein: CASSSTPTRGSYEQYF
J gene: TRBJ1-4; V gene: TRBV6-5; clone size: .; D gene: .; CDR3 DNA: TGTGCCAGCAGGCCAGGGGACGGTAATGAAAAACTGTTTTTT; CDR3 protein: CASRPGDGNEKLFF
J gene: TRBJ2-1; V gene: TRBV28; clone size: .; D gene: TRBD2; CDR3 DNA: TGTGCCAGCAGTTTCGCCGGAGCAGGACGAAGCGGGACCCATGAGGATGAGCAGTTCTTC; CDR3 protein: CASSFAGAGRSGTHEDEQFF
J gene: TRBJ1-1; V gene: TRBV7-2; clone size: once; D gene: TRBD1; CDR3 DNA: TGTGCCAGCAGCCAACAGGGGAGGAGTGAAGCTTTCTTT; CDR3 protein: CASSQQGRSEAFF
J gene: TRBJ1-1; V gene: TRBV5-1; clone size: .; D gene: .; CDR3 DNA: TGCGCCAGCACTCCAGGGGCGCTTGGTCCCACTGAAGCTTTCTTT; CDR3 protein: CASTPGALGPTEAFF
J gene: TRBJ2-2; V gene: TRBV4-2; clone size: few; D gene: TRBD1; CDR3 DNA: TGTGCCAGCAGCGAGGACAGGGGGTACACCGGGGAGCTGTTTTTT; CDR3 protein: CASSEDRGYTGELFF
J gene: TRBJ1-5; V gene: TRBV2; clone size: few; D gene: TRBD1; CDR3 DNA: TGTGCCAGCAGTGAATATGGAGGGACAGTCGATCAGCCCCAGCATTTT; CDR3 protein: CASSEYGGTVDQPQHF
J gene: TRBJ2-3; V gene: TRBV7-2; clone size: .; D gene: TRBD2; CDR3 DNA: TGTGCCAGCAGCTCCATGGGGGGGGGAGATACGCAGTATTTT; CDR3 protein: CASSSMGGGDTQYF
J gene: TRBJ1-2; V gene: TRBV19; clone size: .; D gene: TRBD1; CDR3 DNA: TGTGCCAGTAGACAGGGGGGAGGTAACTATGGCTACACCTTC; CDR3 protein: CASRQGGGNYGYTF
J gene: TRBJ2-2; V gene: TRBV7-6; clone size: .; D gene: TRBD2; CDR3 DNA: TGTGCCAGCAGCTTACTAGCGGGAATGTCGAACACCGGGGAGCTGTTTTTT; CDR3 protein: CASSLLAGMSNTGELFF
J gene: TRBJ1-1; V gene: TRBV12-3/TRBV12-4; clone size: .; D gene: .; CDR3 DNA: TGTGCCAGCAGTTCCAGCCGAGGGGGAGCTTTCTTT; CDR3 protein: CASSSSRGGAFF
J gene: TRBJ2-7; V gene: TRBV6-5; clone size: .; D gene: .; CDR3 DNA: TGTGCCAGCAGCGCGGGCGCGGTTTTCGAGCAGTACTTC; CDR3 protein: CASSAGAVFEQYF
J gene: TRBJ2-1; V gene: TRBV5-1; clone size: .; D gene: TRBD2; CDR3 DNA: TGCGCCAGCAGCCTAGGGACTAGCGGGAGGGGGGATGAGCAGTTCTTC; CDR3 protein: CASSLGTSGRGDEQFF
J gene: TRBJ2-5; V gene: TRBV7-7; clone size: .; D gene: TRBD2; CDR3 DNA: TGTGCTAGCAGCTTAGACCGAGCGGGAGGCGGAAAAGAGACCCAGTACTTC; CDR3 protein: CASSLDRAGGGKETQYF
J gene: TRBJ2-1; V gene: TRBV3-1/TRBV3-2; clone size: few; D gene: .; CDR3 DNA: TGTGCCAGCAGCCAAGAACGGGGTTCGTACAATGAGCAGTTCTTC; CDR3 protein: CASSQERGSYNEQFF
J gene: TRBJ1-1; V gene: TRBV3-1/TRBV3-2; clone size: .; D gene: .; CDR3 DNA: TGTGCCAGCAGTCCGACGGGGATCAAGTTGAACACTGAAGCTTTCTTT; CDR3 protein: CASSPTGIKLNTEAFF
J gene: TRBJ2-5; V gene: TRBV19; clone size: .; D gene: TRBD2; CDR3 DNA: TGTGCCAGTAGTATAACCGGGCGGGGGGAAGAGACCCAGTACTTC; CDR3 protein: CASSITGRGEETQYF
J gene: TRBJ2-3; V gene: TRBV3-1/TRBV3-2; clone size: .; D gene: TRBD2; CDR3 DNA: TGTGCCAGCAGCATTGGCGGGGGGTGGGTCGATACGCAGTATTTT; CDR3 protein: CASSIGGGWVDTQYF
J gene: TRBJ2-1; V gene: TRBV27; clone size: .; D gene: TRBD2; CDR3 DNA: TGTGCCAGCAGTTCAAAAAGACTAGCGGGAGGTTACAATGAGCAGTTCTTC; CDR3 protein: CASSSKRLAGGYNEQFF
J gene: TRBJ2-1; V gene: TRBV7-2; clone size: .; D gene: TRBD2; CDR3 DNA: TGTGCCAGCAGCTCCTCTAGCGGGACCCGCCATGAGCAGTTCTTC; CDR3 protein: CASSSSSGTRHEQFF